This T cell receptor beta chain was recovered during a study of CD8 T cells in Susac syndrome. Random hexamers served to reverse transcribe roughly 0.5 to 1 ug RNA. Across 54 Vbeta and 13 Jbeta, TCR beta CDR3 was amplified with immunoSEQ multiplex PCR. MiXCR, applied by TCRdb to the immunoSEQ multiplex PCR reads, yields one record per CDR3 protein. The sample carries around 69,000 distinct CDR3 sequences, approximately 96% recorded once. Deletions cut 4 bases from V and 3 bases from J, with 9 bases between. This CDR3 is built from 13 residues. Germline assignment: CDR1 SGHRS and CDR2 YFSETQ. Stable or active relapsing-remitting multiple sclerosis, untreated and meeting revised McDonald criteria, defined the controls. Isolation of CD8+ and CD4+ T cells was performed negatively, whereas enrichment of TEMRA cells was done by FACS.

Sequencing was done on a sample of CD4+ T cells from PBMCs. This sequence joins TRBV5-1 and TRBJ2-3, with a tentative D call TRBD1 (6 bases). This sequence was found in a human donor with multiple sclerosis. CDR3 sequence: CASSIGQTDTQYF. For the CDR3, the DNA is TGCGCCAGCAGCATCGGACAGACAGATACGCAGTATTTT.